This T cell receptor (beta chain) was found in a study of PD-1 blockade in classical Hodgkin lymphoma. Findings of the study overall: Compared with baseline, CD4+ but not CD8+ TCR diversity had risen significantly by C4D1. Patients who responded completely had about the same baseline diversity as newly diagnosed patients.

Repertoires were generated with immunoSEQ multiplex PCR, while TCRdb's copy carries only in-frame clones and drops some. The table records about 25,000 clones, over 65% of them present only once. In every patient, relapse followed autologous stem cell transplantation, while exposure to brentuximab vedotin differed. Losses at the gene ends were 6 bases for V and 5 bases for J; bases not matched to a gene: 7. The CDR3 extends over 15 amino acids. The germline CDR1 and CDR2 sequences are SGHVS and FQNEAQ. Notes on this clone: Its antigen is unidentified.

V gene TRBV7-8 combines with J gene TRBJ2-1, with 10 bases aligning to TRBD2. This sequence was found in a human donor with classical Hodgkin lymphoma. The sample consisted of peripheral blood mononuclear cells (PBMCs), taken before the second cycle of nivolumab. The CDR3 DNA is TGTGCCAGCAGACTTTTTAGCGGGAGGAACAATGAGCAGTTCTTC. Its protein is CASRLFSGRNNEQFF. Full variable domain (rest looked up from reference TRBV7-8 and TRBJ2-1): GAGVSQSPRYKVAKRGQDVALRCDPISGHVSLFWYQQALGQGPEFLTYFQNEAQLDKSGLPSDRFFAERPEGSVSTLKIQRTQQEDSAVYLCASRLFSGRNNEQFFGPGTRLTVL.